This TCR beta chain was documented in a study of blood T cells in healthy people across ages. Overall study results and limits: Diversity estimates from one million T cells were considered underestimates.

CDR3 length: 14 residues. Trimming at V came to 8 bases and at J to 2 bases, leaving 6 bases not matched to a gene. Germline CDR1 reads MDHEN; CDR2 reads SYDVKM. The table lists this clonotype with a few counts. What it recognizes is unknown. For the second PCR, which ran for about 7 to 12 cycles, a sample-barcoded 5' primer and a J-beta primer mix were used. Each cDNA molecule, via a template-switch adaptor with 12 random nucleotides, was tagged. TCRdb recomputed calls from the 5' RACE reads with MiXCR, one row per CDR3 protein. The sample yields about 780,000 distinct CDR3 sequences, about half seen once.

The sequenced material came from blood. The TCR was taken from a man of 80 years or more in good health. J is TRBJ2-4 and V is TRBV28; 7 bases line up with TRBD1. The CDR3: CASALGQSKNIQYF. The CDR3 nucleotides read TGTGCCAGCGCCTTGGGACAGTCCAAAAACATTCAGTACTTC.